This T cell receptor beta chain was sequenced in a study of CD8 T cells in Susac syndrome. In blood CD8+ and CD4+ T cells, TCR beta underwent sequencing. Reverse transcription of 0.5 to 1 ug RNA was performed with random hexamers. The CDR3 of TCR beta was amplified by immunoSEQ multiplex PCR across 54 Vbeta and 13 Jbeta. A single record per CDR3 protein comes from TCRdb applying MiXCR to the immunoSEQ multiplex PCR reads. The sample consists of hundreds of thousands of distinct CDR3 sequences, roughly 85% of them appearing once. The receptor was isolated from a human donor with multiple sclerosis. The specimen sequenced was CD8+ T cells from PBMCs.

CDR3 DNA sequence: TGCGCCAGCAGTGAGTACCAGCCGGAAGAGACCCAGTACTTC. Translated: CASSEYQPEETQYF. V gene TRBV10-2 combines with J gene TRBJ2-5; D gene unclear. Germline values: CDR1 WSHSY, CDR2 SAAADI. This CDR3 contains 14 residues. V lost 1 base and J lost 3, with 9 bases in between.